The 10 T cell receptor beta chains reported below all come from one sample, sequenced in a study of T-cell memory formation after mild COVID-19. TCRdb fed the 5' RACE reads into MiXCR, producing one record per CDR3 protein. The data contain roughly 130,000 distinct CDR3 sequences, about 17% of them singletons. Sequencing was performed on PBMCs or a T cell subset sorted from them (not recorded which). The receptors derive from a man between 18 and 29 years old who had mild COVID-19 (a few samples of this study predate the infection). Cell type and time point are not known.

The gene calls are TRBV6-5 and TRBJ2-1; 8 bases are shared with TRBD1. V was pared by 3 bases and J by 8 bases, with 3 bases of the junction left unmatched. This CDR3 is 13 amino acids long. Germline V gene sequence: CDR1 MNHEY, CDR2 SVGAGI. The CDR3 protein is CASSYTGGYEQFF. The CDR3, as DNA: TGTGCCAGCAGTTATACAGGGGGATATGAGCAGTTCTTC.

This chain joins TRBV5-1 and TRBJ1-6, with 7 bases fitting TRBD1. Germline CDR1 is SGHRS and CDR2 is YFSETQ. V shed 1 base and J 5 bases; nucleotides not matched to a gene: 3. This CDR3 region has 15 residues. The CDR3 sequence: CASSLSGQNNSPLHF. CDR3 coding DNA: TGCGCCAGCAGCTTGTCGGGACAGAATAATTCACCCCTCCACTTT.

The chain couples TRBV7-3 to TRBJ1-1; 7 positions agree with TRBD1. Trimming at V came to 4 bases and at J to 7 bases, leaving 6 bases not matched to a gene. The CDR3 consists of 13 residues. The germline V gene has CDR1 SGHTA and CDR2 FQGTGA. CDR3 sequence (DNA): TGTGCCAGCAGCTCTAACCGGGACAGTGAAGCTTTCTTT. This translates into CASSSNRDSEAFF.

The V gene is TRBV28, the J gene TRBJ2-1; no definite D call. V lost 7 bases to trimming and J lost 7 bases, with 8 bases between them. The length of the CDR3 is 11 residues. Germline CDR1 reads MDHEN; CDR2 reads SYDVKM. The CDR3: CASTNANEQFF. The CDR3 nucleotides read TGTGCCAGCACTAACGCGAATGAGCAGTTCTTC.

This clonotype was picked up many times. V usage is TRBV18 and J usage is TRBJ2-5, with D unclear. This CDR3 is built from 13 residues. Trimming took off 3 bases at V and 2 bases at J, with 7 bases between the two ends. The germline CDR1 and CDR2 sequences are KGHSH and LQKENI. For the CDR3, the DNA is TGTGCCAGCTCACCGCGGCAACAAGAGACCCAGTACTTC. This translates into CASSPRQQETQYF.

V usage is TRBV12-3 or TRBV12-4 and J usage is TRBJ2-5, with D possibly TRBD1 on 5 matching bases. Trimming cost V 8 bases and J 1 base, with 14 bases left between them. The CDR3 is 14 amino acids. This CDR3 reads CASGSSDSQETQYF. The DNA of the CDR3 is TGTGCCAGCGGTTCGTCCGACAGCCAAGAGACCCAGTACTTC.

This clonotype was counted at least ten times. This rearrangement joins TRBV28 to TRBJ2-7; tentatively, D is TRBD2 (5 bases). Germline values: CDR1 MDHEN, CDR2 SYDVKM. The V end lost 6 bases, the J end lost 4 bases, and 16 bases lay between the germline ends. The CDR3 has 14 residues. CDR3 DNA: TGTGCCAGCAGGCCTGCCCTTTCGGGGTACGAGCAGTACGTC. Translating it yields CASRPALSGYEQYV.

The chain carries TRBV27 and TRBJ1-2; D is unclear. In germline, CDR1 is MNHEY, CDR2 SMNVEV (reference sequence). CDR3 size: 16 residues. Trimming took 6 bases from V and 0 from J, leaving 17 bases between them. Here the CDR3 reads CASRGLWGEPNYGYTF. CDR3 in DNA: TGTGCCAGCAGGGGATTGTGGGGAGAGCCTAACTATGGCTACACCTTC.

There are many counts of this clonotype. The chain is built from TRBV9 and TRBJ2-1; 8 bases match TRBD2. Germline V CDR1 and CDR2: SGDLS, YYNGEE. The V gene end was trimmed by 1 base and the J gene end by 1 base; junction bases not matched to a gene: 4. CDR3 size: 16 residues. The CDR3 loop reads CASSVLGGGSYNEQFF. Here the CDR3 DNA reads TGTGCCAGCAGCGTATTGGGCGGGGGGTCCTACAATGAGCAGTTCTTC.

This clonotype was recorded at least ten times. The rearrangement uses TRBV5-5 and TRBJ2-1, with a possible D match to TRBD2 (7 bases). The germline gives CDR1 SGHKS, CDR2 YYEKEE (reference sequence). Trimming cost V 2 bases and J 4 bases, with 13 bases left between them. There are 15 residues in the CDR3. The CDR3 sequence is CASSFVRGPYNEQFF. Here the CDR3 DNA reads TGTGCCAGCAGCTTTGTGCGGGGGCCATACAATGAGCAGTTCTTC.